The 30 T cell receptor beta chains in this list originate from one sample, sequenced in a study of blood T cells in healthy people across ages. Using a J-beta primer mix together with a sample-barcoded 5' primer, a second PCR was run for 7 to 11 cycles. TCRdb re-called the 5' RACE reads with MiXCR, one entry per CDR3 protein. The sample has around 940,000 distinct CDR3 sequences, 51% seen once. Sequenced material: blood. The receptors stem from an older woman in good health.

This clonotype was observed once. V and J are TRBV27 and TRBJ1-1; tentative D call: TRBD1 (6 bases). This CDR3 region has 15 residues. V lost 0 bases, J lost 7 bases, and 15 bases lay in between. Per germline, CDR1 MNHEY and CDR2 SMNVEV (reference sequence). This chain's CDR3 is CASSLSPGGLSEAFF. Written as DNA, the CDR3 is TGTGCCAGCAGTTTATCCCCGGGGGGGCTAAGTGAAGCTTTCTTT.

The chain is built from TRBV10-3 and TRBJ2-1; 11 bases agree with TRBD2. The CDR3 runs 14 residues. The germline gives CDR1 ENHRY, CDR2 SYGVKD. The trim removed 7 bases at V and 4 bases at J, leaving 3 bases unmatched. As DNA, the CDR3 is TGTGCCATCACCGGGACTAGCGGTTACAATGAGCAGTTCTTC. Translation gives CAITGTSGYNEQFF.

This clonotype was counted between two and nine times. The chain has TRBV9 and TRBJ2-1; 9 bases match TRBD1. The CDR3 extends over 17 amino acids. After removal of 0 bases from V and 5 bases from J, the junction contained 9 bases not matched to a gene. The V gene's germline CDR1 is SGDLS and CDR2 YYNGEE. In nucleotides, the CDR3 is TGTGCCAGCAGCGTAGGAGGGGGGGACAGGGCAGACAATGAGCAGTTCTTC. As protein: CASSVGGGDRADNEQFF.

The rearrangement uses TRBV24-1 and TRBJ2-7; TRBD1 is a possible D gene (5 bases). Germline V gene lookup returns CDR1 KGHDR and CDR2 SFDVKD. With 4 bases removed from V and 7 bases from J, the gap between germline ends came to 16 bases. This CDR3 has 14 residues. In nucleotides, the CDR3 is TGTGCCACCAGTGACCCACCCAGGGTCCATGAGCAGTACTTC. Amino acids: CATSDPPRVHEQYF.

This rearrangement joins TRBV11-2 to TRBJ2-3, with TRBD2 identical over 10 bases. CDR3 size: 16 residues. The ends lost 6 bases at V and 2 bases at J; junction bases unmatched: 8. Germline V gene sequence: CDR1 SGHAT, CDR2 FQNNGV. The CDR3 region is CASRSAGTSATDTQYF. As DNA, the CDR3 is TGTGCCAGCAGGAGTGCCGGGACTAGCGCCACAGATACGCAGTATTTT.

With regard to this clonotype: This sequence may be a read error, since a much larger clone differs from it by one base. This chain links TRBV2 with TRBJ2-7; D gene uncertain. The germline gives CDR1 SNHLY, CDR2 FYNNEI. The CDR3 runs to 12 residues. V was clipped by 6 bases and J by 0 bases, with 6 bases between them. DNA for the CDR3: TGTGCCAGCAGCGACCTCTCCTACGAGCAGTACTTC. As protein: CASSDLSYEQYF.

This chain joins TRBV29-1 and TRBJ1-4, with 9 bases fitting TRBD1. There are 11 residues in the CDR3. Trimming took 4 bases from V and 11 from J; bases not matched to a gene: 2. The germline gives CDR1 SQVTM, CDR2 ANQGSEA. Here the CDR3 reads CSVGDRDKLFF. The CDR3 DNA reads as TGCAGCGTTGGGGACAGGGACAAACTGTTTTTT.

The chain links TRBV11-2 to TRBJ2-7; possibly TRBD2 for D (5 bases). CDR3 length equals 15 residues. V was clipped by 2 bases and J by 8 bases, with 19 bases between them. Looked up from germline, CDR1 is SGHAT and CDR2 is FQNNGV. The DNA of the CDR3 is TGTGCCAGCAGCTTACCTACGGCGGGCGTTACGCAGCAGTACTTC. As protein: CASSLPTAGVTQQYF.

V gene TRBV9 combines with J gene TRBJ2-3; 11 nucleotides match TRBD2. The CDR3 runs 17 residues. CDR1 and CDR2 (germline): SGDLS, YYNGEE. The junction had 8 bases not matched to a gene; V was cut back by 3 bases and J by 2 bases. The CDR3 spells CASSGAPGLADTDTQYF. CDR3 bases: TGTGCCAGCAGCGGGGCCCCGGGACTAGCGGACACAGATACGCAGTATTTT.

V gene TRBV20-1 combines with J gene TRBJ2-5; possibly TRBD2 for D (5 bases). Matching the DNA end better, TRBJ2-7 makes the J call doubtful. The CDR3 is 12 amino acids. Per germline, CDR1 DFQATT and CDR2 SNEGSKA (reference sequence). CDR3 in DNA: TGCAGTGCCCAGCCGGGGTTCTACGAGCAGTACTTC. It translates to CSAQPGFYEQYF.

This clonotype showed up just a few times. The chain employs TRBV12-3 or TRBV12-4 and TRBJ2-5; 11 bases are a match to TRBD2. This CDR3 has 16 amino acids. The ends lost 3 bases at V and 8 bases at J; junction bases unmatched: 11. The CDR3 DNA is TGTGCCAGCAGTTTCGGGACTAGCGGCTCTGGGGTTACCCAGTACTTC. Amino acid sequence: CASSFGTSGSGVTQYF.

The chain recombines TRBV11-2 with TRBJ2-5; possibly TRBD1 for D (6 bases). Germline-derived CDR1 and CDR2 are SGHAT and FQNNGV. V was trimmed by 6 bases and J by 4 bases, leaving 15 bases between them. The CDR3 loop spans 14 amino acids. The CDR3 bases are TGTGCCAGCAGAAATACGGGACAAGGAGAGACCCAGTACTTC. It translates to CASRNTGQGETQYF.

The rearrangement links TRBV2 to TRBJ2-6; 8 bases map to TRBD1. Germline-derived CDR1 and CDR2 are SNHLY and FYNNEI. V shed 5 bases and J 0 bases; nucleotides not matched to a gene: 9. This CDR3 region has 18 residues. The CDR3 protein is CASSLSRQGPSGANVLTF. The CDR3 nucleotides read TGTGCCAGCAGTTTATCCCGACAGGGGCCCTCTGGGGCCAACGTCCTGACTTTC. The full variable domain, with the rest looked up from reference TRBV2 and TRBJ2-6, is EPEVTQTPSHQVTQMGQEVILRCVPISNHLYFYWYRQILGQKVEFLVSFYNNEISEKSEIFDDQFSVERPDGSNFTLKIRSTKLEDSAMYFCASSLSRQGPSGANVLTFGAGSRLTVL.

The CDR3 loop reads CASSQTMGPNEKLFF. CDR3 nucleotides: TGTGCCAGCAGCCAAACGATGGGCCCTAATGAAAAACTGTTTTTT. The chain joins TRBV7-2 to TRBJ1-4; the D is unclear. In germline, CDR1 is SGHTA, CDR2 FQGNSA. The CDR3 extends over 15 amino acids. Trimming pared 5 bases from V and 3 bases from J, leaving 13 bases between. The full variable domain, rest sourced from reference TRBV7-2 and TRBJ1-4, is GAGVSQSPSNKVTEKGKDVELRCDPISGHTALYWYRQSLGQGLEFLIYFQGNSAPDKSGLPSDRFSAERTGGSVSTLTIQRTQQEDSAVYLCASSQTMGPNEKLFFGSGTQLSVL.

This clonotype was found a few times. This rearrangement joins TRBV7-2 to TRBJ2-1; 9 nucleotides match TRBD1. The germline V gene has CDR1 SGHTA and CDR2 FQGNSA. CDR3 length: 15 residues. V was clipped by 5 bases and J by 4 bases; unmatched bases: 6. For the CDR3, the DNA is TGTGCCAGCAGCAGCGCGGGACAGGGTTACAATGAGCAGTTCTTC. This encodes CASSSAGQGYNEQFF.

This clonotype was seen a few times. V usage is TRBV7-3 and J usage is TRBJ1-6, with D possibly being TRBD1 (5 bases). Trimming stripped 5 bases from V and 6 bases from J, with 14 bases between. CDR3 length: 15 residues. Germline V CDR1 and CDR2: SGHTA, FQGTGA. The CDR3 loop is CASSPTGTSNSPLHF. CDR3 bases: TGTGCCAGCAGCCCAACCGGGACGTCTAATTCACCCCTCCACTTT.

The chain recombines TRBV29-1 with TRBJ2-7; TRBD1 matches at 9 bases. After removal of 3 bases from V and 6 bases from J, the junction contained 9 bases not matched to a gene. Germline CDR1 is SQVTM and CDR2 is ANQGSEA. CDR3 length: 14 residues. The DNA for the CDR3 is TGCAGCGTTGACCGCGGGACAGGGTTGGGCGAGCAGTACTTC. Translation: CSVDRGTGLGEQYF.

In DNA form, the CDR3 reads TGTGCCAGCAGCCCAACGGGGCCAACAGGCTATGGCTACACCTTC. Encoded protein: CASSPTGPTGYGYTF. The rearrangement uses TRBV14 and TRBJ1-2, with D maybe TRBD1 (5 bases). This CDR3 has 15 residues. Germline V gene lookup returns CDR1 SGHDN and CDR2 FVKESK. Trimming left V 4 bases short and J 4 bases short, with 16 bases between.

CDR3 DNA: TGTGCCAGCAGCAACCGGCCCGGGACAGTCACTGAAGCTTTCTTT. This codes for CASSNRPGTVTEAFF. The gene calls are TRBV12-3 or TRBV12-4 and TRBJ1-1, with TRBD1 matching over 7 bases. The CDR3 is made up of 15 amino acids. J lost 4 bases, V lost 6 bases, and 11 bases had no gene match.

This clonotype has a single count. For the CDR3, the DNA is TGCGCCAGCAGCCGCATACCGGGACAGGGGATGGATGAGCAGTTCTTC. Residues: CASSRIPGQGMDEQFF. The gene calls are TRBV5-1 and TRBJ2-1, with TRBD1 matching 10 bases. With V trimmed by 4 bases and J by 8 bases, 12 bases remained unmatched. CDR3 length equals 16 residues. Per germline, CDR1 SGHRS and CDR2 YFSETQ.

The sample holds a few counts of this clonotype. In DNA form, the CDR3 reads TGCGCCAGCAGCCAAGTGGGGGCCCAGGGCTACACCTTC. This translates into CASSQVGAQGYTF. The V gene is TRBV4-1, the J gene TRBJ1-2; D is perhaps TRBD1 (6 bases). V was trimmed by 1 base and J by 8 bases, leaving 11 bases between them. This CDR3 has 13 amino acids. Germline lookup yields CDR1 MGHRA and CDR2 YSYEKL.

The chain carries TRBV6-5 and TRBJ1-6, with D possibly matching TRBD1 (6 bases). CDR1 is MNHEY, CDR2 SVGAGI, per germline. Trimming removed 0 bases from V and 7 bases from J, with 13 bases in between. This CDR3 contains 16 residues. This chain's CDR3 is CASSYSRTALNSPLHF. The CDR3 coding sequence is TGTGCCAGCAGTTACTCACGGACAGCCCTCAATTCACCCCTCCACTTT.

This clonotype was observed a handful of times. The chain combines TRBV7-9 with TRBJ2-5, with 10 positions matching TRBD2. Looked up from germline, CDR1 is SEHNR and CDR2 is FQNEAQ (reference sequence). The CDR3 extends over 15 amino acids. The trim removed 6 bases at V and 2 bases at J, leaving 6 bases unmatched. CDR3 DNA: TGTGCCAGCAGTTCCCGGACTAGCGGACAAGAGACCCAGTACTTC. The encoded protein is CASSSRTSGQETQYF. Full variable domain (remainder filled in from reference TRBV7-9 and TRBJ2-5): DTGVSQNPRHKITKRGQNVTFRCDPISEHNRLYWYRQTLGQGPEFLTYFQNEAQLEKSRLLSDRFSAERPKGSFSTLEIQRTEQGDSAMYLCASSSRTSGQETQYFGPGTRLLVL.

The V gene is TRBV7-3, the J gene TRBJ2-3; 10 positions agree with TRBD2. CDR1 and CDR2 from the germline V gene are SGHTA and FQGTGA. The CDR3 extends over 15 amino acids. V shed 5 bases and J 4 bases; nucleotides not matched to a gene: 6. CDR3: CASSPELAGSDTQYF. For the CDR3, the DNA is TGTGCCAGCAGCCCGGAACTAGCGGGATCAGATACGCAGTATTTT.

The chain links TRBV7-2 to TRBJ2-3; 13 bases align to TRBD2. The V segment lost 4 bases and the J segment 10 bases; nucleotides outside the gene matches: 8. Germline CDR1 is SGHTA and CDR2 is FQGNSA. This CDR3 is 15 amino acids long. The chain's CDR3 is CASSSRTSGGLAQYF. The DNA for the CDR3 is TGTGCCAGCAGCTCCCGGACTAGCGGGGGACTAGCGCAGTATTTT. The entire variable domain, with the rest obtained from reference TRBV7-2 and TRBJ2-3, is as follows: GAGVSQSPSNKVTEKGKDVELRCDPISGHTALYWYRQSLGQGLEFLIYFQGNSAPDKSGLPSDRFSAERTGGSVSTLTIQRTQQEDSAVYLCASSSRTSGGLAQYFGPGTRLTVL.

The chain couples TRBV15 to TRBJ2-7; D remains unclear. There are 14 residues in the CDR3. In germline, CDR1 is LNHNV, CDR2 YYDKDF (reference sequence). V was pared by 1 base and J by 1 base, with 8 bases between. The CDR3 DNA reads TGTGCCACCAGCAGAGGAGGAGCATCCTACGAGCAGTACTTC. Residues: CATSRGGASYEQYF.

J is TRBJ2-5 and V is TRBV15; D is unresolved. The end of the DNA aligns better with TRBJ2-7, so the J call may be wrong. Germline CDR1 is LNHNV and CDR2 is YYDKDF (reference sequence). The CDR3 has 13 amino acids. The CDR3 here is CATSGAGPYEQYF. CDR3 bases: TGTGCCACCAGCGGTGCAGGCCCCTACGAGCAGTACTTC.

This rearrangement joins TRBV12-3 or TRBV12-4 to TRBJ1-4; D is ambiguous. The CDR3 has 14 residues. This chain's CDR3 is CATKPRATNEKLFF. The CDR3 DNA sequence: TGTGCGACGAAGCCCCGTGCAACTAATGAAAAACTGTTTTTT.

Only a few counts were recorded for this clonotype. V is TRBV27 and J is TRBJ2-5; D uncertain. The CDR3 is 13 residues long. V lost 4 bases and J 11 bases, leaving 17 bases between the germline ends. Germline V gives CDR1 MNHEY, CDR2 SMNVEV (reference sequence). This CDR3 is CASSWSTSQEQYF. In DNA, the CDR3 is TGTGCCAGCAGTTGGTCTACCTCCCAGGAGCAGTACTTC.

The chain couples TRBV20-1 to TRBJ2-7, with 8 bases identical to TRBD1. Germline CDR1 is DFQATT and CDR2 is SNEGSKA (reference sequence). This CDR3 has 14 residues. V lost 3 bases to trimming and J lost 2 bases; unmatched junction nucleotides: 6. The CDR3 loop is CSASATGAPYEQYF. The CDR3 DNA reads as TGCAGTGCTAGCGCGACAGGGGCTCCCTACGAGCAGTACTTC.